This T cell receptor beta chain was profiled in a study of tumor T cells in aggressive B-cell lymphoma. V lost 4 bases, J lost 8 bases, and 15 bases stayed unmatched. Germline loops: CDR1 MNHEY, CDR2 SMNVEV (reference sequence). This CDR3 contains 17 residues. Method: immunoSEQ multiplex PCR; TCRdb's copy keeps in-frame clones and lacks some. The top ten hold more than 3% of the sample, which has approximately 10,000 clones, roughly 84% seen once. This clonotype was sampled from an adult with diffuse large B cell lymphoma. The chain couples TRBV27 to TRBJ2-1; 9 positions match TRBD1. Sequenced material: tumor tissue. CDR3 nucleotides: TGTGCCAGCAGTTCGGCATTCAGGACAGGGGATATACATGAGCAGTTCTTC. Residues: CASSSAFRTGDIHEQFF.